This passage covers 18 T cell receptor beta chains from one sample sequenced in a study of cytomegalovirus exposure and HLA in healthy donors. The study ran its PCR with 60 Vbeta and 13 Jbeta primers. The method was immunoSEQ multiplex PCR; TCRdb's version includes in-frame clones alone and lacks a portion of them. The sample has about 160,000 clones; roughly 80% are singletons. The specimen sequenced was PBMCs. The receptor source for this set is a man aged 45-65 years in good health and CMV-seropositive.

This clone was found once. The V gene is TRBV5-1, the J gene TRBJ2-7; 10 bases align to TRBD1. V shed 4 bases, J shed 9 bases, and the junction held 16 bases outside the gene matches. The CDR3 spans 16 residues. CDR1 is SGHRS, CDR2 YFSETQ, per germline. The CDR3 here is CASSPLKIGQGDVQYF. The CDR3 region has the DNA TGCGCCAGCAGCCCTTTAAAGATAGGACAGGGGGATGTGCAGTACTTC.

This clone was counted between two and nine times. The V and J genes are TRBV18 and TRBJ1-2, with D possibly being TRBD1 (5 bases). This CDR3 has 17 amino acids. The germline gives CDR1 KGHSH, CDR2 LQKENI. V was clipped by 0 bases and J by 4 bases, with 18 bases between them. The CDR3 sequence is CASSPPSHYQGPYGYTF. CDR3 in DNA: TGTGCCAGCTCACCACCAAGTCATTACCAGGGCCCCTATGGCTACACCTTC. Drawing the rest from reference TRBV18 and TRBJ1-2, the complete variable domain is NAGVMQNPRHLVRRRGQEARLRCSPMKGHSHVYWYRQLPEEGLKFMVYLQKENIIDESGMPKERFSAEFPKEGPSILRIQQVVRGDSAAYFCASSPPSHYQGPYGYTFGSGTRLTVV.

This chain connects TRBV9 to TRBJ1-3; 11 bases map to TRBD1. The trim removed 4 bases at V and 2 bases at J, leaving 2 bases unmatched. The CDR3 spans 15 residues. Per germline, CDR1 SGDLS and CDR2 YYNGEE. The CDR3 sequence is CASSPGQGAGNTIYF. The DNA of the CDR3 is TGTGCCAGCAGCCCGGGACAGGGGGCTGGAAACACCATATATTTT.

This chain joins TRBV7-2 and TRBJ1-2, with D perhaps matching TRBD1 (5 bases). Trimming shortened V by 3 bases and J by 2 bases, and 7 bases separated the two germline ends. The V gene's germline CDR1 is SGHTA and CDR2 FQGNSA. This CDR3 comprises 13 residues. CDR3 coding DNA: TGTGCCAGCAGCTTGGACAACAACTATGGCTACACCTTC. This translates into CASSLDNNYGYTF.

The chain carries TRBV7-6 and TRBJ2-5, with 13 bases lining up with TRBD2. V shed 1 base, J shed 2 bases, and the junction held 10 bases outside the gene matches. The CDR3 covers 19 residues. CDR1 is SGHVS and CDR2 is FNYEAQ in the germline V gene. The CDR3 reads CASSLEPGLAGWKQETQYF. The CDR3 nucleotides read TGTGCCAGCAGCTTAGAGCCGGGACTAGCGGGGTGGAAACAAGAGACCCAGTACTTC.

The rearrangement links TRBV7-2 to TRBJ1-2; 11 bases line up with TRBD1. In germline, CDR1 is SGHTA, CDR2 FQGNSA. The CDR3 consists of 15 residues. Trimming at V came to 2 bases and at J to 7 bases, leaving 6 bases not matched to a gene. For the CDR3, the DNA is TGTGCCAGCAGCTTATCCGGACAGGGGGCGAGTGGCTACACCTTC. Residues: CASSLSGQGASGYTF.

V gene TRBV2 combines with J gene TRBJ1-6, with 8 bases identical to TRBD1. V gave up 3 bases and J gave up 8 bases; unmatched junction bases: 0. The CDR3 is 13 residues long. Germline V gives CDR1 SNHLY, CDR2 FYNNEI. CDR3 bases: TGTGCCAGCAGTGAGGACAGGGATTCACCCCTCCACTTT. Amino acids: CASSEDRDSPLHF. Looking up the rest from reference TRBV2 and TRBJ1-6 gives the full variable domain: EPEVTQTPSHQVTQMGQEVILRCVPISNHLYFYWYRQILGQKVEFLVSFYNNEISEKSEIFDDQFSVERPDGSNFTLKIRSTKLEDSAMYFCASSEDRDSPLHFGNGTRLTVT.

The chain's CDR3 is CASSIQGSNTEAFF. The CDR3 DNA is TGTGCCAGCAGCATTCAGGGGTCGAACACTGAAGCTTTCTTT. V and J are TRBV7-9 and TRBJ1-1, with a possible D match to TRBD1 (6 bases). The V and J ends lost 5 bases and 1 base respectively, with 11 bases between them. Germline values: CDR1 SEHNR, CDR2 FQNEAQ (reference sequence). This CDR3 comprises 14 residues.

The chain links TRBV5-1 to TRBJ2-5; D is undetermined. TRBJ2-7 explains the end of the DNA better; the J call may be wrong. Germline V gene sequence: CDR1 SGHRS, CDR2 YFSETQ. This CDR3 contains 14 residues. Here the CDR3 reads CASSLGQVAYEQYF. As DNA, the CDR3 is TGCGCCAGCAGCTTGGGGCAGGTGGCCTACGAGCAGTACTTC.

The chain is built from TRBV7-2 and TRBJ1-2, with a possible D match to TRBD1 (5 bases). The germline V gene has CDR1 SGHTA and CDR2 FQGNSA. The CDR3 consists of 14 residues. V was clipped by 5 bases and J by 0 bases, with 10 bases between them. As DNA, the CDR3 is TGTGCCAGCAGCGAAATGACAGCTAACTATGGCTACACCTTC. It is translated as CASSEMTANYGYTF.

The chain uses TRBV11-3 and TRBJ2-1; 8 bases line up with TRBD2. The ends lost 5 bases at V and 6 bases at J; junction bases unmatched: 9. The CDR3 covers 15 residues. Germline V gene lookup returns CDR1 SGHNT and CDR2 YENEEA. CDR3 residues: CASSPGTSGSNEQFF. The CDR3 DNA follows: TGTGCCAGCAGCCCTGGGACTAGTGGCTCCAATGAGCAGTTCTTC.

The chain combines TRBV4-3 with TRBJ2-7, with 8 nucleotides matching TRBD1. Germline V gives CDR1 LGHNA, CDR2 YSLEER. The CDR3 runs 14 residues. Trimming at V came to 0 bases and at J to 3 bases, leaving 1 base not matched to a gene. CDR3 nucleotides: TGCGCCAGCAGCCAAGACAGGGGGCTCTACGAGCAGTACTTC. Its protein is CASSQDRGLYEQYF.

The rearrangement links TRBV7-9 to TRBJ2-7, with D possibly matching TRBD2 (6 bases). Germline CDR1 is SEHNR and CDR2 is FQNEAQ (reference sequence). V lost 5 bases, J lost 0 bases, and 14 bases lay in between. CDR3 length: 15 residues. DNA of the CDR3: TGTGCCAGCAGCCCCGCTTTCGGGAGCTCCTACGAGCAGTACTTC. Residues: CASSPAFGSSYEQYF.

The chain employs TRBV2 and TRBJ1-5, with 7 bases identical to TRBD1. The CDR3 is 15 amino acids. The V gene end was trimmed by 7 bases and the J gene end by 4 bases; junction bases not matched to a gene: 10. Germline CDR1 is SNHLY and CDR2 is FYNNEI. The CDR3 nucleotides are TGTGCCAGCACCCTCGGGACAGTTAGAAATCAGCCCCAGCATTTT. This translates into CASTLGTVRNQPQHF. The full variable domain, in which reference TRBV2 and TRBJ1-5 provide the parts outside the CDR3, is EPEVTQTPSHQVTQMGQEVILRCVPISNHLYFYWYRQILGQKVEFLVSFYNNEISEKSEIFDDQFSVERPDGSNFTLKIRSTKLEDSAMYFCASTLGTVRNQPQHFGDGTRLSIL.

J is TRBJ1-1 and V is TRBV19, with TRBD1 as a possible D gene (5 bases). From germline, CDR1 is LNHDA and CDR2 SQIVND (reference sequence). The CDR3 covers 13 residues. Between the trimmed V and J ends, which lost 5 bases and 4 bases, there was a span of 11 bases. CDR3 in amino acids: CASSATVGTEAFF. Here the CDR3 DNA reads TGTGCCAGTAGTGCGACAGTGGGCACTGAAGCTTTCTTT.

The chain uses TRBV4-3 and TRBJ2-1; 12 bases are a match to TRBD2. This CDR3 region has 17 residues. Germline V gene data show CDR1 as LGHNA and CDR2 as YSLEER. Trimming took 5 bases from V and 4 from J; bases not matched to a gene: 9. In nucleotides, the CDR3 is TGCGCCAGCAGCTTGGGACTAGCGGGCCAACAATACAATGAGCAGTTCTTC. Translating it yields CASSLGLAGQQYNEQFF.

The J gene is TRBJ2-2, the V gene TRBV7-2; 8 positions agree with TRBD2. The length of the CDR3 is 15 residues. V lost 3 bases and J lost 1; bases outside the gene matches: 1. Germline CDR1 and CDR2: SGHTA and FQGNSA. For the CDR3, the DNA is TGTGCCAGCAGCTTGGCGGGGGGGAACACCGGGGAGCTGTTTTTT. This translates into CASSLAGGNTGELFF.

The chain has TRBV4-1 and TRBJ2-2; D uncertain. Trimming cost V 0 bases and J 7 bases, with 9 bases left between them. The CDR3 runs to 14 residues. CDR1 MGHRA and CDR2 YSYEKL come from the germline V gene. CDR3 nucleotides: TGCGCCAGCAGCCAAGAGCGCGCGGTCGGGGAGCTGTTTTTT. It specifies CASSQERAVGELFF.